The present TCR beta chain was sequenced within a study of blood T cell repertoires in COVID-19. For the study at large: Sites across the United States, Italy and Spain contributed samples from acute and convalescent COVID-19.

The table came from immunoSEQ multiplex PCR; TCRdb's copy has only in-frame clones and leaves some out. The table records around 250,000 clones, more than 75% of them present only once. In germline, CDR1 is SGHTA, CDR2 FQGNSA. The CDR3 is 14 amino acids. The junction had 2 bases not matched to a gene; V was cut back by 3 bases and J by 3 bases. The cohort comprised adults aged about 18 to 89 years residing in approximately 25 US areas. Grouping used clinical history reported by participants in a survey and questionnaire. Recovery among Cohort 3 donors was established by two negative PCRs, clearance, or symptom resolution.

The origin of this receptor is a man aged 18 to 29 who had recovered from COVID-19. The sequenced material came from PBMCs or T cells enriched from blood (not recorded which). The chain couples TRBV7-2 to TRBJ2-7; 10 bases align to TRBD2. CDR3 residues: CASSLASGSYEQYF. CDR3 DNA sequence: TGTGCCAGCAGCTTGGCTAGCGGGAGCTACGAGCAGTACTTC.